Listed below are T cell receptor beta chains from one sample, sequenced in a study of identical twins. TCRdb reprocessed the 5' RACE reads via MiXCR and lists one record per CDR3 protein. The sample has hundreds of thousands of distinct CDR3 sequences, roughly 6.2% seen once. Sequences were obtained from naive T cells sorted from blood. The receptors derive from a man between 18 and 29 years old in good health. Each CDR3 is given with its conserved first and last residue. The order of the fields is CDR3 protein, D gene, J gene, V gene. A D gene is named only where the DNA matches it firmly.

CASSFSIGQSHTF . TRBJ1-2 TRBV12-3/TRBV12-4
CAWSADRALPLNTEAFF TRBD1 TRBJ1-1 TRBV30
CSAGPEFLVAKNIQYF . TRBJ2-4 TRBV20-1
CATSGSGDSTDTQYF . TRBJ2-3 TRBV24-1
CASSRTTSEQFF . TRBJ2-1 TRBV3-1
CASRHQDYGYTF . TRBJ1-2 TRBV4-2
CASSLGSIAGVHEQFF TRBD2 TRBJ2-1 TRBV7-7
CASSFEASGYEQFF TRBD2 TRBJ2-1 TRBV7-9
CASSLSWGQPQHF . TRBJ1-5 TRBV4-1
CASSSSSGTGEQFF TRBD2 TRBJ2-1 TRBV28
CASSLGRGQADTQYF TRBD1 TRBJ2-3 TRBV12-3/TRBV12-4
CASSKRAGGTYNEQFF TRBD2 TRBJ2-1 TRBV14
CASSRALSNEQFF . TRBJ2-1 TRBV18
CASSLGASGRAPDTQYF TRBD2 TRBJ2-3 TRBV5-1
CASSVGLAGGVNEQFF TRBD2 TRBJ2-1 TRBV9
CASRDGGTGELFF TRBD2 TRBJ2-2 TRBV19
CASSLDLGRVDMGNKEFF . TRBJ2-1 TRBV11-1
CSASLANERGGTDTQYF . TRBJ2-3 TRBV20-1
CASSPRRSDTQYF . TRBJ2-3 TRBV5-4
CASSLTGYPLHF . TRBJ1-6 TRBV7-9
CASLPGLAGGYEQYF TRBD2 TRBJ2-7 TRBV6-2/TRBV6-3
CSAVTDTQYF . TRBJ2-3 TRBV29-1
CASSLGVAGGGLNEQFF TRBD2 TRBJ2-1 TRBV7-6
CASSVDEHSLYGYTF . TRBJ1-2 TRBV9
CASSLGRRVQPQHF . TRBJ1-5 TRBV5-1
CSAPGLAGVEQYF TRBD2 TRBJ2-7 TRBV20-1
CAISASGGQETQYF . TRBJ2-5 TRBV10-3
CAWSVLGQGTQPQHF TRBD1 TRBJ1-5 TRBV30
CASSYFQREEGMNEQFF TRBD2 TRBJ2-1 TRBV6-5
CASSTPTRIQSYNEQFF . TRBJ2-1 TRBV28
CAISEDLSGAEETQYF TRBD2 TRBJ2-5 TRBV10-3
CASGSTSANNEQFF TRBD2 TRBJ2-1 TRBV12-3/TRBV12-4
CASSLLAGITDTQYF TRBD2 TRBJ2-3 TRBV6-1
CASSPPKDSLYQETQYF . TRBJ2-5 TRBV18
CASGSADARETQYF . TRBJ2-5 TRBV12-3/TRBV12-4
CASLGQVLSDTQYF TRBD1 TRBJ2-3 TRBV28
CASSLYWTENYEQYF . TRBJ2-7 TRBV7-2
CSVPQGTEAFF TRBD1 TRBJ1-1 TRBV29-1
CASSLSGLGQRFETQYF TRBD1 TRBJ2-5 TRBV27
CASSDSLGFGELFF . TRBJ2-2 TRBV6-4
CAPNSQYF . TRBJ2-3 TRBV7-9
CASSWGTPLNTEAFF . TRBJ1-1 TRBV27
CASSANRGGTDTQYF TRBD1 TRBJ2-3 TRBV19
CATRGGTSAYNEQFF TRBD2 TRBJ2-1 TRBV15
CASSTRQGANYGYTF TRBD1 TRBJ1-2 TRBV7-2
CASSYRAGKNADTQYF . TRBJ2-3 TRBV6-5
CSVIGRLVAEAFF . TRBJ1-1 TRBV29-1
CSARDPSLNTEAFF . TRBJ1-1 TRBV20-1
CASSLAPGELFF . TRBJ2-2 TRBV5-1
CASSLRIRGSAYEQYF . TRBJ2-7 TRBV28
CASSYLGQYYNEQFF . TRBJ2-1 TRBV6-2/TRBV6-3
CASSLMASSNYGYTF . TRBJ1-2 TRBV7-2
CASILLAADNNEQFF TRBD2 TRBJ2-1 TRBV7-9
CSARTLAGGETQYF TRBD2 TRBJ2-5 TRBV20-1
CASRRHDFSYNEQFF . TRBJ2-1 TRBV6-2/TRBV6-3
CASSSGAGTGIYEQYF TRBD1 TRBJ2-7 TRBV7-9
CATRRGNTGELFF . TRBJ2-2 TRBV24-1
CASSQASDLQYF . TRBJ2-4 TRBV14
CASISLEGGYGYTF . TRBJ1-2 TRBV28
CATSDFGGRRGGELFF . TRBJ2-2 TRBV24-1